A selection of T cell receptor beta chains follows, all from one sample in a study of Tregs in tolerant kidney transplant recipients. Produced via immunoSEQ multiplex PCR; TCRdb's table is partial and in-frame only. The table includes around 86,000 clones, roughly nine tenths detected once. This specimen was CD4+ T cells from blood (PBMCs), taken 24 months after the transplant. These receptors originate from a human patient who received a combined kidney and bone marrow transplant. Some T cells may arise from the graft donor. Each CDR3 is given with its conserved first and last residue. Rows may omit the clone size; those that give it use once, few, many or a size class.

clone_size cdr3_length j_call v_call cdr3_aa
. 14 TRBJ2-5 TRBV6-5 CASSYSGRQETQYF
. 15 TRBJ2-6 TRBV4-1 CASSPVGSGANVLTF
few 15 TRBJ2-7 TRBV7-3 CASSPQGGGSYEQYF
. 16 TRBJ2-1 TRBV4-3 CASSLSRGGAGNEQFF
. 15 TRBJ1-6 TRBV7-3 CASSLGTGYSSPLHF
. 15 TRBJ2-7 TRBV7-3 CASSLTGQGSYEQYF
. 16 TRBJ1-2 TRBV7-8 CASSLATQTGNYGYTF
. 14 TRBJ2-5 TRBV28 CASSPKGASGTQYF
. 12 TRBJ1-1 TRBV5-8 CASSLRGTEAFF
. 16 TRBJ2-1 TRBV14 CASSRNPGQENNEQFF
. 16 TRBJ2-2 TRBV7-6 CASSLGQGADTGELFF
. 16 TRBJ2-1 TRBV19 CASNIPRGAGGNEQFF
. 18 TRBJ2-7 TRBV4-2 CASSLTSPTSGSSYEQYF
. 14 TRBJ1-2 TRBV27 CASKGTGSPYGYTF
. 15 TRBJ1-6 TRBV7-3 CASSINRGSSSPLHF
. 15 TRBJ2-7 TRBV6-6 CASRPLDRGSYEQYF
. 14 TRBJ1-5 TRBV28 CASSFWGGNQPQHF
. 13 TRBJ1-4 TRBV6-1 CASNWQANEKLFF
. 11 TRBJ2-7 TRBV29-1 CSVEVQGFRYF
. 17 TRBJ1-5 TRBV7-2 CASSVALQGVPNQPQHF
. 18 TRBJ2-7 TRBV7-8 CASSLVRLAGGLAYEQYF
. 15 TRBJ2-1 TRBV7-3 CASSQTYRDYNEQFF
. 15 TRBJ2-1 TRBV9 CASSVGTSSYNEQFF
once 16 TRBJ2-1 TRBV12-5 CASGDRRLAGGDEQFF
. 15 TRBJ2-7 TRBV5-5 CASSSPTLPRYEQYF
. 14 TRBJ1-2 TRBV27 CASKGTGGVYGYTF
. 14 TRBJ1-1 TRBV5-1 CASKTGTGGAEAFF
. 18 TRBJ2-2 TRBV6-4 CASSDSTLAGALGGELFF
. 15 TRBJ1-2 TRBV15 CATSSFMGGAYGYTF
. 13 TRBJ2-3 TRBV5-1 CASSLAFTDTQYF
. 17 TRBJ2-7 TRBV7-2 CASSLVRASGGSYEQYF
. 16 TRBJ2-3 TRBV7-3 CASSPRGGGNSPTQYF
. 15 TRBJ2-1 TRBV2 CASSDRQRTYNEQFF
once 19 TRBJ2-7 TRBV7-2 CASSQRGTSGRGVSYEQYF
. 15 TRBJ2-5 TRBV25-1 CASSESEGPRETQYF
. 15 TRBJ2-2 TRBV2 CASSASGSGTGELFF
. 15 TRBJ1-5 TRBV7-2 CASSHRQGRIQPQHF
. 13 TRBJ1-1 TRBV7-8 CASSSKWTFEAFF
once 14 TRBJ2-5 TRBV19 CASSIGGPAETQYF
. 16 TRBJ1-6 TRBV30 CAWSVSAGRANSPLHF
. 13 TRBJ1-1 TRBV5-6 CASSLVAGTEAFF
. 15 TRBJ2-7 TRBV4-1 CASSQDVSWMEEQYF
. 17 TRBJ2-3 TRBV11-3 CASSLMVAGANTDTQYF
. 15 TRBJ1-2 TRBV5-1 CASSLYSNLDYGYTF
. 14 TRBJ1-4 TRBV7-9 CASSSTGPNEKLFF